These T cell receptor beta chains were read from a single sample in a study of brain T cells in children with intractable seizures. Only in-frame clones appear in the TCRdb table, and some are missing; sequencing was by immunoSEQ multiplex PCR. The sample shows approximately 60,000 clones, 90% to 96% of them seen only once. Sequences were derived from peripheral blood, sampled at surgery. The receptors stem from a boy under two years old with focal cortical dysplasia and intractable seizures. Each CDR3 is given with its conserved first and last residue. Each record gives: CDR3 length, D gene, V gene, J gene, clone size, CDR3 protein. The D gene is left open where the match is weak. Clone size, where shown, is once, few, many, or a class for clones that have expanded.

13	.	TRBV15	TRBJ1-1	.	CATSRDLGGGAFF
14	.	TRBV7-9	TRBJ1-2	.	CASSLEQSLYGYTF
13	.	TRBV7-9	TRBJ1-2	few	CASSLGQGYGYTF
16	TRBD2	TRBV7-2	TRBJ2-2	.	CASTSPGLAGAGELFF
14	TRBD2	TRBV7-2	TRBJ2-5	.	CASSRGGAQETQYF
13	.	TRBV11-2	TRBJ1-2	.	CASSHSDLYGYTF
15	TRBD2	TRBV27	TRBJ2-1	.	CASSRGGGASNEQFF
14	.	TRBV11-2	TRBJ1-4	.	CASSLEAGIKKLFF
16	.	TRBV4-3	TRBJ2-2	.	CASSDEQGGIAGELFF
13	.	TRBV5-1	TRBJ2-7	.	CASSLTSGTGQYF
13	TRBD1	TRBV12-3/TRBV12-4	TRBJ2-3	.	CASRQTGGDTQYF
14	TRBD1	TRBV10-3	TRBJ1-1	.	CAISRDRVTTEAFF
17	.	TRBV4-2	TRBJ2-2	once	CASSYYLLHSRTGELFF
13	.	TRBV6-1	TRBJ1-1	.	CASSWRGNTEAFF
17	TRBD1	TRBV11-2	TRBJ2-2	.	CASSLVGSRGRTGELFF
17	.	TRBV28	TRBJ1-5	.	CASSPLSFDRSNQPQHF
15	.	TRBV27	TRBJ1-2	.	CASSLSAVRSYGYTF
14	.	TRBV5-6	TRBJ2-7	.	CASSFGTHSYEQYF
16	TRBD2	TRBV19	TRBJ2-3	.	CASRRLAGGRTDTQYF
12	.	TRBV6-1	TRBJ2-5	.	CASSEGRQSRYF
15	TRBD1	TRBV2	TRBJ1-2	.	CASGGVRDRNYGYTF
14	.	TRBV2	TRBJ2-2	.	CASSEGQLTGELFF
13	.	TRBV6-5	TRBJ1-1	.	CASSRQGSTEAFF
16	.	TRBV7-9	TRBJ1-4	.	CASSLGFGGGNEKLFF
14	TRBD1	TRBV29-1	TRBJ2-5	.	CSAKARQGRETQYF
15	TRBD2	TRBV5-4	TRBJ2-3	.	CASSLLERGLDTQYF
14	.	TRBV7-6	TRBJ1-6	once	CASSLGTEWSPLHF
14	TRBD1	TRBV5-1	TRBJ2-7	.	CASSLVTGGYEQYF
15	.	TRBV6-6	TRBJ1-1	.	CASSYFILGATEAFF
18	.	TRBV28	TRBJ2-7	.	CASSSTRSDRTRGYEQYF
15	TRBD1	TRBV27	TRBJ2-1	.	CASSPLWTGANEQFF
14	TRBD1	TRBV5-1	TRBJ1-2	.	CASSGQGANYGYTF
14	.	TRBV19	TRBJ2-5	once	CASSIKGREETQYF
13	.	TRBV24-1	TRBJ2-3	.	CATSEVGTHTQYF
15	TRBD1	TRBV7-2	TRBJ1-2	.	CASSYPGQGARGYTF
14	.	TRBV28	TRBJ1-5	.	CASSLFRVIQPQHF
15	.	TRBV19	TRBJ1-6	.	CASSIAGRGGSPLHF
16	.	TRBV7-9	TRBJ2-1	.	CASSPRGGQPTNEQFF
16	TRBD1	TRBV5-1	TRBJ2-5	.	CASSFGSPDRGETQYF
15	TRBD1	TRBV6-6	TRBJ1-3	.	CASSYSPGQGHTIYF
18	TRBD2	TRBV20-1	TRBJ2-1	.	CSASEGPGLAFSYNEQFF
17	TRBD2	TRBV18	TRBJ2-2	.	CASSSQPGLANTGELFF
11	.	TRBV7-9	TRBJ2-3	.	CASSSTDTQYF
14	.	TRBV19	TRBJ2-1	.	CASRRLDSYNEQFF
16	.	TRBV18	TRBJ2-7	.	CASSLLIAEQVYEQYF
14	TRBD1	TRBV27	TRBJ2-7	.	CASSLRGQGYEQYF
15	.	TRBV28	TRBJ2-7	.	CASSLIGALSYEQYF
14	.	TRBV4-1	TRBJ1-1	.	CASSQLTRGPEAFF
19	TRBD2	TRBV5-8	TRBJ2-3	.	CASSLVLESSGGHTDTQYF
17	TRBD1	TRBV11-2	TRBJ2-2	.	CASSPPYRDRSVGELFF
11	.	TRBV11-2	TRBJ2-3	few	CASSLSHTQYF
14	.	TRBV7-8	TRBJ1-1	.	CASSLMGEDTEAFF